This passage covers 27 T cell receptor beta chains from one sample sequenced in a study of blood T cell repertoires in COVID-19. Clones were sequenced by immunoSEQ multiplex PCR, and TCRdb holds only the in-frame ones, with some missing. Here the sample spans around 310,000 clones, 90% being singletons. Sequencing was performed on peripheral blood. All receptors come from a woman aged 40 to 50 with COVID-19, enrolled during active disease.

This sequence joins TRBV18 and TRBJ1-1; 7 bases are a match to TRBD1. With 2 bases clipped from V and 6 bases from J, the junction kept 6 bases outside the gene matches. This CDR3 has 14 amino acids. CDR1 and CDR2 (germline): KGHSH, LQKENI. As DNA, the CDR3 is TGTGCCAGCTCACCAAGGACAGGCCTCTCTGAAGCTTTCTTT. It encodes CASSPRTGLSEAFF. The entire variable domain, with the rest obtained from reference TRBV18 and TRBJ1-1, is as follows: NAGVMQNPRHLVRRRGQEARLRCSPMKGHSHVYWYRQLPEEGLKFMVYLQKENIIDESGMPKERFSAEFPKEGPSILRIQQVVRGDSAAYFCASSPRTGLSEAFFGQGTRLTVV.

The CDR3 DNA reads as TGTGCCAGCAGCTTCACAGTTAACTATGGCTACACCTTC. Translation gives CASSFTVNYGYTF. V is TRBV5-8 and J is TRBJ1-2, with D hard to call. Trimming removed 2 bases from V and 1 base from J, with 6 bases in between. This CDR3 is built from 13 residues. The germline gives CDR1 SGHTS, CDR2 YDEGEE. Supplemented by reference TRBV5-8 and TRBJ1-2, the full variable domain reads EAGVTQSPTHLIKTRGQQATLRCSPISGHTSVYWYQQALGLGLQFLLWYDEGEERNRGNFPPRFSGRQFPNYSSELNVNALELEDSALYLCASSFTVNYGYTFGSGTRLTVV.

The chain has TRBV9 and TRBJ2-1, with a tentative D call TRBD1 (6 bases). V lost 3 bases, J lost 1 base, and 14 bases lay in between. CDR3 size: 16 residues. CDR1 SGDLS and CDR2 YYNGEE come from the germline V gene. DNA for the CDR3: TGTGCCAGCAGCGCCCCCCGAGGGGGATCCTACAATGAGCAGTTCTTC. Amino acid sequence: CASSAPRGGSYNEQFF.

This clone was recorded a few times. Other DNA sequences in the sample encode the same CDR3. The chain employs TRBV11-3 and TRBJ1-3; 9 positions match TRBD1. The CDR3 runs 15 residues. Germline V CDR1 and CDR2: SGHNT, YENEEA. V was clipped by 5 bases and J by 2 bases; unmatched bases: 4. The CDR3 protein is CASSPGQGPGNTIYF. CDR3 nucleotides: TGTGCCAGCAGCCCGGGACAGGGCCCTGGAAACACCATATATTTT.

The rearrangement links TRBV3-1 (or the pseudogene TRBV3-2) to TRBJ1-5; unclear D gene. V lost 0 bases to trimming and J lost 10 bases, with 10 bases between them. This CDR3 spans 13 amino acids. Germline V CDR1 and CDR2: LGHDT, YNNKEL (reference sequence). The DNA of the CDR3 is TGTGCCAGCAGCCAAGAGCGAGAGGGACCCCAGCATTTT. It codes for CASSQEREGPQHF.

This clone was counted between two and nine times. This chain links TRBV10-1 with TRBJ1-3; D gene uncertain. Germline V lookup: CDR1 WNHNN, CDR2 SYGVQD (reference sequence). This CDR3 is built from 15 residues. V lost 5 bases and J lost 4, with 15 bases in between. CDR3 sequence reads: CASSPRTGQGNTIYF. The DNA for the CDR3 is TGCGCCAGCAGTCCGCGGACTGGGCAGGGAAACACCATATATTTT.

This sequence joins TRBV27 and TRBJ2-2; D is undetermined. CDR1 is MNHEY and CDR2 is SMNVEV in the germline V gene (reference sequence). Trimming left V 5 bases short and J 6 bases short, with 7 bases between. The CDR3 totals 12 residues. For the CDR3, the DNA is TGTGCCAGCAGTCCCCCTCCCGGGGAGCTGTTTTTT. Protein sequence: CASSPPPGELFF.

This chain connects TRBV7-8 to TRBJ2-7, with a possible D match to TRBD1 (5 bases). This CDR3 has 13 amino acids. The V and J ends lost 3 bases and 6 bases respectively, with 12 bases between them. Germline loops: CDR1 SGHVS, CDR2 FQNEAQ. Here the CDR3 reads CASSFGASREQYF. CDR3 bases: TGTGCCAGCAGCTTTGGGGCCAGTCGCGAGCAGTACTTC.

The rearrangement joins TRBV15 to TRBJ2-7, with 9 nucleotides matching TRBD1. The CDR3 length is 19 residues. Per the germline V gene, CDR1 is LNHNV and CDR2 is YYDKDF (reference sequence). The ends lost 0 bases at V and 0 bases at J; junction bases unmatched: 12. CDR3 nucleotides: TGTGCCACCAGCAGAGATAGGACGGGACAGGGATCTTCCTCCTACGAGCAGTACTTC. Protein sequence: CATSRDRTGQGSSSYEQYF.

As concerns this clone: This specimen includes other DNA sequences encoding the same CDR3. This chain connects TRBV5-1 to TRBJ2-7, with 7 bases matching TRBD1. The CDR3 is 14 amino acids. In germline, CDR1 is SGHRS, CDR2 YFSETQ. V lost 0 bases, J lost 2 bases, and 2 bases stayed unmatched. In DNA form, the CDR3 reads TGCGCCAGCAGCTTGGCGGGGACAGCCTACGAGCAGTACTTC. The encoded protein is CASSLAGTAYEQYF.

This clone was counted once. The V call is TRBV19, the J call TRBJ1-2; no reliable D call. The CDR3 loop spans 14 amino acids. Germline-derived CDR1 and CDR2 are LNHDA and SQIVND (reference sequence). Deletions cut 9 bases from V and 8 bases from J, with 22 bases between. CDR3 protein: CASGFNSPGQGYTF. The CDR3 DNA sequence: TGTGCCAGCGGGTTTAACTCCCCGGGTCAGGGCTACACCTTC.

The rearrangement links TRBV28 to TRBJ2-5; tentatively, D is TRBD2 (6 bases). V was pared by 4 bases and J by 7 bases, with 10 bases between. This CDR3 comprises 12 residues. Per germline, CDR1 MDHEN and CDR2 SYDVKM. The CDR3 DNA reads TGTGCCAGCAGTTCTAGCGCGGGGACCCAGTACTTC. Translated, it gives CASSSSAGTQYF.

The chain employs TRBV6-5 and TRBJ2-2; maybe TRBD1 (5 bases). CDR3 length: 14 residues. The germline V gene has CDR1 MNHEY and CDR2 SVGAGI. V dropped 5 bases and J dropped 4 bases, with 11 bases sitting between them. CDR3 protein: CASSTRGATGELFF. The CDR3 region has the DNA TGTGCCAGCAGTACAAGGGGCGCCACCGGGGAGCTGTTTTTT.

Comment on this clone: Compared with germline, one end of the junction differs, possibly owing to a read error. Additional DNA sequences in this sample encode the identical CDR3. CDR3 nucleotides: TGTGCCAGCAGCTTAATCTCTAGGGGGCCGTTGAACACTGAAGCCTTCTTT. Protein: CASSLISRGPLNTEAFF. This rearrangement joins TRBV7-6 to TRBJ1-1, with 7 bases identical to TRBD1. Germline lookup yields CDR1 SGHVS and CDR2 FNYEAQ. The CDR3 has 17 residues.

The chain couples TRBV5-1 to TRBJ1-1, with D possibly being TRBD1 (6 bases). The V end was cut by 0 bases, the J end by 3 bases, with 6 bases between. CDR1 is SGHRS and CDR2 is YFSETQ in the germline V gene. The CDR3 spans 13 residues. As DNA, the CDR3 is TGCGCCAGCAGCTTGGCAGGGGACACTGAAGCTTTCTTT. Amino acids: CASSLAGDTEAFF.

The chain has TRBV27 and TRBJ2-3; D not resolved. Germline V lookup: CDR1 MNHEY, CDR2 SMNVEV (reference sequence). V lost 5 bases, J lost 1 base, and 13 bases lay in between. The CDR3 has 15 residues. In DNA, the CDR3 is TGTGCCAGCAGTATGGTCCTTACGGGCACAGATACGCAGTATTTT. Translated, it gives CASSMVLTGTDTQYF.

This clone has a handful of counts. V and J are TRBV30 and TRBJ2-3; possible D gene TRBD1, 6 bases. The V and J ends lost 4 bases and 2 bases respectively, with 16 bases between them. The CDR3 is 15 residues long. Germline V lookup: CDR1 GTSNPN, CDR2 SVGIG (reference sequence). CDR3 sequence reads: CAWTRGAGDTDTQYF. CDR3 in DNA: TGTGCCTGGACCAGAGGGGCAGGGGACACAGATACGCAGTATTTT. The full variable domain, in which reference TRBV30 and TRBJ2-3 provide the parts outside the CDR3, is SQTIHQWPATLVQPVGSPLSLECTVEGTSNPNLYWYRQAAGRGLQLLFYSVGIGQISSEVPQNLSASRPQDRQFILSSKKLLLSDSGFYLCAWTRGAGDTDTQYFGPGTRLTVL.

The J gene is TRBJ1-1, the V gene TRBV20-1; the D gene is possibly TRBD1 (5 bases). The CDR3 totals 14 residues. In germline, CDR1 is DFQATT, CDR2 SNEGSKA (reference sequence). V was clipped by 3 bases and J by 1 base, with 12 bases between them. The CDR3 bases are TGCAGTGCTAGTCGTGTCCAGGGGAACACTGAAGCTTTCTTT. Its translation is CSASRVQGNTEAFF.

Remarks on this clone: A junction end diverges from the germline sequence, so it may reflect a read error. V usage is TRBV12-3 or TRBV12-4 and J usage is TRBJ2-1; no firm D call. The CDR3 extends over 13 amino acids. The CDR3 nucleotides read TGTGCCAGCAGTTTAATCGCGGCAAATGGGCAGTTCTTC. This gives the protein CASSLIAANGQFF.

The chain couples TRBV5-5 to TRBJ2-3, with 10 positions matching TRBD2. Germline CDR1 reads SGHKS; CDR2 reads YYEKEE (reference sequence). With V trimmed by 7 bases and J by 1 base, 3 bases remained unmatched. The CDR3 covers 14 residues. The CDR3 is CASLTSGGTDTQYF. In DNA form, the CDR3 reads TGTGCCAGCTTAACTAGCGGGGGCACAGATACGCAGTATTTT.

This clone appeared a single time. This chain links TRBV7-9 with TRBJ1-1; 9 bases are a match to TRBD1. Per germline, CDR1 SEHNR and CDR2 FQNEAQ (reference sequence). J gave up 3 bases and V 5 bases, and 10 bases lay outside the gene matches. CDR3 length: 16 amino acids. CDR3 bases: TGTGCCAGCAGCCTAACGACAGGGGGGATCGACACTGAAGCTTTCTTT. Its protein product is CASSLTTGGIDTEAFF.

CDR3 DNA: TGTGCCAGTAGTATAGATCTTGGCCGAGATACGCAGTATTTT. Translated: CASSIDLGRDTQYF. The gene calls are TRBV19 and TRBJ2-3; D is unclear. This CDR3 region has 14 residues. Trimming cost V 0 bases and J 5 bases, with 9 bases left between them. Germline CDR1 and CDR2: LNHDA and SQIVND (reference sequence).

This clone was observed a few times. J is TRBJ1-3 and V is TRBV6-2 or TRBV6-3; the D gene is possibly TRBD1 (6 bases). The length of the CDR3 is 16 residues. V lost 4 bases, J lost 4 bases, and 17 bases lay in between. Germline lookup yields CDR1 MNHEY and CDR2 SVGEGT. The CDR3 here is CASSWQQGLGGNTIYF. The CDR3 DNA sequence: TGTGCCAGCAGTTGGCAACAGGGTCTTGGAGGAAACACCATATATTTT.

This clone was seen a handful of times. The chain combines TRBV28 with TRBJ1-1, with TRBD1 matching 9 bases. Trimming cost V 3 bases and J 3 bases; bases outside gene matches: 5. The CDR3 is 15 residues long. Germline CDR1 is MDHEN and CDR2 is SYDVKM. The CDR3 loop is CASSFQGQGDTEAFF. The CDR3 DNA sequence: TGTGCCAGCAGTTTTCAGGGACAGGGTGACACTGAAGCTTTCTTT. The full variable domain, with the rest looked up from reference TRBV28 and TRBJ1-1, is DVKVTQSSRYLVKRTGEKVFLECVQDMDHENMFWYRQDPGLGLRLIYFSYDVKMKEKGDIPEGYSVSREKKERFSLILESASTNQTSMYLCASSFQGQGDTEAFFGQGTRLTVV.

The V call is TRBV5-1, the J call TRBJ2-2; TRBD2 aligns across 9 bases. The CDR3 has 17 amino acids. Trimming cost V 2 bases and J 0 bases; bases outside gene matches: 5. Germline CDR1 and CDR2: SGHRS and YFSETQ. The DNA for the CDR3 is TGCGCCAGCAGCTTCTCTCGACTAGCGGCGAACACCGGGGAGCTGTTTTTT. It codes for CASSFSRLAANTGELFF.

This clone appeared a few times. The chain carries TRBV6-4 and TRBJ2-3; 8 nucleotides line up with TRBD2. There are 15 residues in the CDR3. Germline V CDR1 and CDR2: MRHNA, SNTAGT. Losses at the gene ends were 2 bases for V and 1 base for J; bases not matched to a gene: 2. The DNA for the CDR3 is TGTGCCAGCAGTGACCGAGCGGGGGGCACAGATACGCAGTATTTT. Translation gives CASSDRAGGTDTQYF.

In this sample, this clone turned up once. V is TRBV5-6 and J is TRBJ1-2, with a tentative D call TRBD1 (5 bases). CDR3 length equals 18 residues. V was shortened by 0 bases and J by 2 bases, with 20 bases between the two germline ends. Per the germline V gene, CDR1 is SGHDT and CDR2 is YYEEEE. The CDR3 region is CASSLVGGRGRSNYGYTF. CDR3 DNA: TGTGCCAGCAGCTTGGTGGGAGGGCGGGGACGGTCAAACTATGGCTACACCTTC.